The 17 T cell receptor beta chains reported below all come from one sample, sequenced in a study of molecular identifiers for immune sequencing clone quantification. MiXCR was run by TCRdb on the PCR reads, yielding one entry per CDR3 protein. Counted here are approximately 630,000 distinct CDR3 sequences, around 25% occurring once; the ten biggest clones make up about 0.8%. The sequencing sample was made of naive CD8+ T cells from blood, with Jurkat cell RNA spiked in. As to subset: FACS-sorted CD8+CD4-CCR7+CD45RA+ naive T cells. These receptors were collected from a human donor in good health. Some libraries in this study had Jurkat cell RNA spiked in.

This clonotype has a single count. The V call is TRBV7-9, the J call TRBJ1-3; TRBD1 matches 10 bases. This CDR3 contains 17 residues. Trimming took 4 bases from V and 9 from J; bases not matched to a gene: 15. Germline CDR1 SEHNR, CDR2 FQNEAQ (reference sequence). The DNA of the CDR3 is TGTGCCAGCAGCTCTCCCGGAGAGACAGGGGGCAGAAGCACCATATATTTT. It encodes CASSSPGETGGRSTIYF.

Ten or more counts support this clonotype. This chain uses TRBV5-5 with TRBJ1-5; D is undetermined. CDR3 length equals 15 residues. V lost 5 bases, J lost 0 bases, and 12 bases lay in between. CDR1 and CDR2 from the germline V gene are SGHKS and YYEKEE (reference sequence). The DNA of the CDR3 is TGTGCCAGCAGTCCGGGAGGCTATAGCAATCAGCCCCAGCATTTT. This encodes CASSPGGYSNQPQHF.

This clonotype came up a few times. This sequence joins TRBV4-3 and TRBJ2-2; no firm D call. The germline gives CDR1 LGHNA, CDR2 YSLEER. V was shortened by 2 bases and J by 0 bases, with 4 bases between the two germline ends. The CDR3 covers 14 residues. CDR3 loop: CASSQFPNTGELFF. CDR3 sequence (DNA): TGCGCCAGCAGCCAATTTCCGAACACCGGGGAGCTGTTTTTT.

This chain uses TRBV19 with TRBJ2-5, with 7 bases fitting TRBD1. The CDR3 is 14 amino acids. V dropped 5 bases and J dropped 5; count of bases not matched to a gene: 8. Germline V CDR1 and CDR2: LNHDA, SQIVND (reference sequence). The CDR3 sequence is CASSAWDSGETQYF. CDR3 nucleotide sequence: TGTGCCAGTAGTGCCTGGGACAGTGGGGAGACCCAGTACTTC. Looking up the rest from reference TRBV19 and TRBJ2-5 gives the full variable domain: DGGITQSPKYLFRKEGQNVTLSCEQNLNHDAMYWYRQDPGQGLRLIYYSQIVNDFQKGDIAEGYSVSREKKESFPLTVTSAQKNPTAFYLCASSAWDSGETQYFGPGTRLLVL.

Remarks on this clonotype: Just one base apart from a much larger clone, this may be a read error. The chain is built from TRBV29-1 and TRBJ2-5; D is ambiguous. This CDR3 has 15 amino acids. From germline, CDR1 is SQVTM and CDR2 ANQGSEA. The CDR3 DNA is TGCAGCGTTGATGGGATCCTATTGGGAAAAGAGACCCTGTACTTC. This encodes CSVDGILLGKETLYF.

This rearrangement joins TRBV20-1 to TRBJ2-1; 12 bases line up with TRBD2. Germline V gene lookup returns CDR1 DFQATT and CDR2 SNEGSKA (reference sequence). The CDR3 is 16 amino acids. The V and J ends lost 6 bases and 8 bases, in that order; junction bases with no gene match: 14. The CDR3 sequence: CSAPTRGLAGYDEQFF. The CDR3 DNA follows: TGCAGTGCACCGACGAGAGGACTAGCGGGATACGATGAGCAGTTCTTC.

The chain carries TRBV27 and TRBJ1-6; D may be TRBD1 (6 bases). The CDR3 has 14 amino acids. Germline CDR1 is MNHEY and CDR2 is SMNVEV (reference sequence). Trimming pared 3 bases from V and 7 bases from J, leaving 10 bases between. Written as DNA, the CDR3 is TGTGCCAGCAGTTTTGGCAGGGGAAATTCACCCCTCCACTTT. This gives the protein CASSFGRGNSPLHF.

With respect to this clonotype: At one boundary the junction diverges from the germline segment, which might be a read error. The chain has TRBV7-7 and TRBJ2-1; 8 bases map to TRBD2. CDR1 and CDR2 (germline): SSHAT, FNYEAQ (reference sequence). This CDR3 is 15 amino acids long. The CDR3 is CASSASGSRYNEQIF. In DNA, the CDR3 is TGTGCTAGCTCCGCGAGCGGGAGTCGTTACAATGAGCAGATCTTC. The full variable domain, completed using reference TRBV7-7 and TRBJ2-1, is GAGVSQSPRYKVTKRGQDVTLRCDPISSHATLYWYQQALGQGPEFLTYFNYEAQPDKSGLPSDRFSAERPEGSISTLTIQRTEQRDSAMYRCASSASGSRYNEQIFGPGTRLTVL.

This clonotype was seen more than once but under ten times. This chain uses TRBV4-1 with TRBJ2-7; no firm D call. V was pared by 3 bases and J by 4 bases, with 13 bases between. The CDR3 covers 14 residues. Per germline, CDR1 MGHRA and CDR2 YSYEKL. The chain's CDR3 is CASSQGPQSYEQYF. DNA for the CDR3: TGCGCCAGCAGCCAGGGCCCACAGTCGTACGAGCAGTACTTC.

The V and J genes are TRBV28 and TRBJ1-2; 11 bases match TRBD1. The CDR3 loop spans 17 amino acids. Losses at the gene ends were 1 base for V and 7 bases for J; bases not matched to a gene: 11. CDR1 MDHEN and CDR2 SYDVKM come from the germline V gene. The CDR3 is CASSLYLGTGGVSGYTF. The CDR3 DNA reads TGTGCCAGCAGTTTATACTTAGGGACAGGGGGAGTAAGTGGCTACACCTTC.

CDR3 protein: CASSARQGYTEAFF. The CDR3 DNA sequence: TGTGCCAGCAGCGCCAGACAGGGGTACACTGAAGCTTTCTTT. This chain joins TRBV7-9 and TRBJ1-1, with 8 bases identical to TRBD1. Trimming took 5 bases from V and 3 from J; bases not matched to a gene: 5. Germline assignment: CDR1 SEHNR and CDR2 FQNEAQ (reference sequence). This CDR3 comprises 14 residues.

This clonotype showed up just once. In this CDR3 the conserved last residue, phenylalanine or tryptophan, is missing, so a read error is likely. V usage is TRBV4-1 and J usage is TRBJ2-7, with TRBD2 matching over 7 bases. CDR1 and CDR2 from the germline V gene are MGHRA and YSYEKL. The CDR3 has 17 residues. V trimming: 3 bases; J trimming: 0 bases; junction bases outside the gene matches: 11. CDR3 protein: CASSQRAGTMPSYEQYL. The CDR3 coding sequence is TGCGCCAGCAGCCAGAGAGCGGGAACCATGCCCTCCTACGAGCAGTACCTC.

As for this clonotype: A junction end diverges from the germline sequence, so it may reflect a read error. The CDR3 loop is CAGSPSGPTYEEYF. CDR3 sequence (DNA): TGCGCCGGCAGCCCTAGCGGGCCTACCTACGAGGAGTACTTC. The rearrangement joins TRBV5-1 to TRBJ2-7; 8 nucleotides align to TRBD2. The CDR3 contains 14 residues. Germline-derived CDR1 and CDR2 are SGHRS and YFSETQ.

The chain links TRBV6-2 or TRBV6-3 to TRBJ1-1; D uncertain. The CDR3 extends over 11 amino acids. Trimming cost V 6 bases and J 8 bases, with 10 bases left between them. The V gene's germline CDR1 is MNHEY and CDR2 SVGEGT. CDR3 loop: CASRIGLEAFF. The CDR3 region has the DNA TGTGCCAGCAGAATCGGACTGGAAGCTTTCTTT.

In its sample, this clonotype was seen a few times. The rearrangement uses TRBV24-1 and TRBJ2-2; D assignment may be TRBD1 or TRBD2 (5 bases each). The CDR3 is made up of 17 amino acids. The germline V and J ends were trimmed by 0 bases and 5 bases, with 15 bases remaining between them. Germline values: CDR1 KGHDR, CDR2 SFDVKD. The CDR3 protein is CATSDLWGSRSTGELFF. Here the CDR3 DNA reads TGTGCCACCAGTGATTTGTGGGGGTCCCGATCTACCGGGGAGCTGTTTTTT.

There are a few counts of this clonotype. V usage is TRBV4-3 and J usage is TRBJ2-7, with a weak D call TRBD2 (7 bases). The CDR3 consists of 17 residues. V lost 0 bases and J 3 bases, leaving 18 bases between the germline ends. Germline V gene data show CDR1 as LGHNA and CDR2 as YSLEER. CDR3 nucleotide sequence: TGCGCCAGCAGCCAAGATCGAGGGGGGACTACTAACTACGAGCAGTACTTC. Translated: CASSQDRGGTTNYEQYF.

Concerning this clonotype: The junction and the germline gene differ at one end; a read error may be behind it. The chain combines TRBV7-6 with TRBJ2-5; D remains unclear. Germline values: CDR1 SGHVS, CDR2 FNYEAQ. CDR3 length: 16 residues. CDR3 residues: CASSLGKGGDQATQYF. Written as DNA, the CDR3 is TGTGCCAGCAGCTTAGGAAAGGGTGGAGACCAAGCGACCCAGTACTTC.